The 28 T cell receptor beta chains in this list originate from one sample, sequenced in a study of graft-versus-host responses after intestinal transplantation (dated by TCRdb to the early 2020s). Preparation of the library involved the immunoSEQ multiplex PCR assay. TCRdb retrieved this table from immuneACCESS and kept in-frame rearrangements only. Not all clones are present; in checked studies, unresolved V genes account for under half, and no reason is known for the remainder. Recorded for this sample are more than 100,000 clones; about 93% of them occurred a single time. The ten largest make up more than 0.09% of the sample. These receptors have no known antigen. Sample time point, as interpreted from the label and publication: cells obtained before transplantation from donor or recipient. The sequences come from unstimulated CD4+ T cells sorted from spleen or lymph node cells, collected before intestinal transplant. These TCRs come from a human donor who received an intestinal transplant.

This clone appeared a single time. The V call is TRBV11-2, the J call TRBJ2-3; 8 nucleotides align to TRBD2. Trimming at V came to 5 bases and at J to 5 bases, leaving 6 bases not matched to a gene. CDR1 SGHAT and CDR2 FQNNGV come from the germline V gene. The CDR3 has 14 amino acids. CDR3 coding DNA: TGTGCCAGCAGCCGGACTAGCCGGTTAGATACGCAGTATTTT. Its translation: CASSRTSRLDTQYF. Together with reference TRBV11-2 and TRBJ2-3, the CDR3 gives the full variable domain: EAGVAQSPRYKIIEKRQSVAFWCNPISGHATLYWYQQILGQGPKLLIQFQNNGVVDDSQLPKDRFSAERLKGVDSTLKIQPAKLEDSAVYLCASSRTSRLDTQYFGPGTRLTVL.

The chain carries TRBV11-2 and TRBJ2-2; D gene unclear. CDR3 length equals 14 residues. The germline V gene has CDR1 SGHAT and CDR2 FQNNGV. Trimming left V 1 base short and J 4 bases short, with 7 bases between. The CDR3 reads CASSLVTATGELFF. CDR3 bases: TGTGCCAGCAGCTTAGTCACAGCCACCGGGGAGCTGTTTTTT.

The CDR3 protein is CASSLGYDSGANVLTF. DNA for the CDR3: TGTGCCAGCAGCTTGGGATACGACTCTGGGGCCAACGTCCTGACTTTC. V usage is TRBV5-4 and J usage is TRBJ2-6, with D hard to call. Germline values: CDR1 SGHNT, CDR2 YYREEE (reference sequence). V lost 0 bases and J lost 0, with 7 bases in between. This CDR3 has 16 amino acids.

The chain has TRBV10-3 and TRBJ1-2, with 9 bases matching TRBD1. CDR1 is ENHRY, CDR2 SYGVKD, per germline. Trimming took 6 bases from V and 2 from J; bases not matched to a gene: 1. CDR3 length equals 13 residues. The CDR3 reads CAIRGQGNYGYTF. CDR3 nucleotide sequence: TGTGCCATCAGAGGACAGGGGAACTATGGCTACACCTTC.

Here the CDR3 reads CATLTINEQFF. CDR3 nucleotide sequence: TGTGCCACACTAACAATCAATGAGCAGTTCTTC. The chain carries TRBV2 and TRBJ2-1; D is ambiguous. Germline V lookup: CDR1 SNHLY, CDR2 FYNNEI. The CDR3 length is 11 residues. V shed 10 bases and J shed 6 bases, with 10 bases lying between them.

This chain uses TRBV2 with TRBJ1-4; a possible D gene is TRBD1 (5 bases). Germline CDR1 reads SNHLY; CDR2 reads FYNNEI. CDR3 size: 14 residues. V was shortened by 7 bases and J by 11 bases, with 20 bases between the two germline ends. The CDR3 nucleotides are TGTGCCAGCAAGATGGGTATAGAAGGGGAGAAACTGTTTTTT. This sequence encodes CASKMGIEGEKLFF.

This chain's CDR3 is CASSPRELADYNEQFF. DNA of the CDR3: TGTGCCAGCAGCCCCCGCGAACTAGCGGATTACAATGAGCAGTTCTTC. The chain uses TRBV11-3 and TRBJ2-1, with 8 bases fitting TRBD2. The CDR3 length is 16 residues. The ends lost 5 bases at V and 4 bases at J; junction bases unmatched: 10. The germline CDR1 and CDR2 sequences are SGHNT and YENEEA. Looking up the rest from reference TRBV11-3 and TRBJ2-1 gives the full variable domain: EAGVVQSPRYKIIEKKQPVAFWCNPISGHNTLYWYLQNLGQGPELLIRYENEEAVDDSQLPKDRFSAERLKGVDSTLKIQPAELGDSAVYLCASSPRELADYNEQFFGPGTRLTVL.

Here the CDR3 reads CASRTSKADTQYF. CDR3 DNA: TGTGCCAGCAGGACTAGCAAGGCTGATACGCAGTATTTT. The chain links TRBV6-1 to TRBJ2-3, with 7 bases aligning to TRBD2. The length of the CDR3 is 13 residues. The junction had 6 bases not matched to a gene; V was cut back by 6 bases and J by 6 bases. Per the germline V gene, CDR1 is MNHNS and CDR2 is SASEGT.

The CDR3 reads CASSQGYLGAPNEQYF. The CDR3 nucleotides read TGTGCCAGCAGCCAGGGCTACCTCGGTGCTCCCAACGAGCAGTACTTC. This sequence joins TRBV14 and TRBJ2-7; D is undetermined. The CDR3 spans 16 residues. V was pared by 3 bases and J by 5 bases, with 20 bases between. Germline loops: CDR1 SGHDN, CDR2 FVKESK.

The V call is TRBV5-8, the J call TRBJ2-3, with D perhaps given as TRBD1 or TRBD2 (5 bases each). Germline V gene data show CDR1 as SGHTS and CDR2 as YDEGEE. V lost 4 bases, J lost 4 bases, and 10 bases lay in between. The CDR3 sequence is 13 residues long. The DNA for the CDR3 is TGTGCCAGCAGCCCAGGGCGGGCAGATACGCAGTATTTT. This translates into CASSPGRADTQYF.

This sequence joins TRBV7-9 and TRBJ2-3, with TRBD2 matching 10 bases. Per germline, CDR1 SEHNR and CDR2 FQNEAQ (reference sequence). With 5 bases clipped from V and 1 base from J, the junction kept 6 bases outside the gene matches. The CDR3 contains 16 residues. CDR3 sequence reads: CASSPLAGGRTDTQYF. CDR3 DNA: TGTGCCAGCAGCCCCTTAGCGGGAGGCCGCACAGATACGCAGTATTTT.

The chain carries TRBV5-1 and TRBJ2-7, with TRBD1 matching 8 bases. This CDR3 spans 15 amino acids. V lost 1 base to trimming and J lost 4 bases; unmatched junction nucleotides: 7. The germline CDR1 and CDR2 sequences are SGHRS and YFSETQ. The CDR3 loop is CASSLLGQEAYEQYF. In nucleotides, the CDR3 is TGCGCCAGCAGCTTGCTGGGACAGGAAGCGTACGAGCAGTACTTC.

The chain uses TRBV5-1 and TRBJ2-7; TRBD2 agrees at 9 bases. The CDR3 covers 13 residues. The germline V gene has CDR1 SGHRS and CDR2 YFSETQ. V trimming: 5 bases; J trimming: 0 bases; junction bases outside the gene matches: 0. As DNA, the CDR3 is TGCGCCAGCAGTAGCGGGAGCTCCTACGAGCAGTACTTC. This encodes CASSSGSSYEQYF.

The gene calls are TRBV29-1 and TRBJ1-1; D is undetermined. The CDR3 is made up of 14 amino acids. V gave up 6 bases and J gave up 1 base, with 15 bases separating them. The V gene's germline CDR1 is SQVTM and CDR2 ANQGSEA. CDR3 region: CSVTHITWNTEAFF. Written as DNA, the CDR3 is TGCAGCGTCACCCACATAACTTGGAACACTGAAGCTTTCTTT. Together with reference TRBV29-1 and TRBJ1-1, the CDR3 gives the full variable domain: SAVISQKPSRDICQRGTSLTIQCQVDSQVTMMFWYRQQPGQSLTLIATANQGSEATYESGFVIDKFPISRPNLTFSTLTVSNMSPEDSSIYLCSVTHITWNTEAFFGQGTRLTVV.

This chain joins TRBV7-3 and TRBJ2-1, with no clear D. The CDR3 has 12 amino acids. Germline V gives CDR1 SGHTA, CDR2 FQGTGA. Trimming cost V 2 bases and J 8 bases, with 7 bases left between them. The CDR3 loop reads CASSLFGDEQFF. The CDR3 DNA is TGTGCCAGCAGCTTATTTGGGGATGAGCAGTTCTTC.

This sequence joins TRBV19 and TRBJ2-3, with D unclear. Trimming took 1 base from V and 0 from J, leaving 5 bases between them. The CDR3 sequence is 14 residues long. CDR1 LNHDA and CDR2 SQIVND come from the germline V gene (reference sequence). The CDR3 reads CASSIGFSTDTQYF. CDR3 in DNA: TGTGCCAGTAGTATAGGGTTCAGCACAGATACGCAGTATTTT.

This chain joins TRBV30 and TRBJ2-5; 8 bases line up with TRBD2. The CDR3 is 15 residues long. V shed 1 base, J shed 4 bases, and the junction held 8 bases outside the gene matches. Germline V gene sequence: CDR1 GTSNPN, CDR2 SVGIG (reference sequence). The CDR3 reads CAWSGTGGAPETQYF. In nucleotides, the CDR3 is TGTGCCTGGAGTGGGACGGGGGGGGCTCCAGAGACCCAGTACTTC.

V and J are TRBV21-1 and TRBJ2-7; the table gives TRBD1 as D, unverified against the DNA. TRBV21-1 is marked as a pseudogene. The CDR3 length is 16 residues. This CDR3 reads CASSKPHRGPIHEQYF. CDR3 bases: TGTGCCAGCAGCAAGCCCCACAGGGGGCCGATCCACGAGCAGTACTTC.

Concerning this clone itself: At one of its ends the junction is not consistent with the germline gene, which may arise from a read error. The chain recombines TRBV7-7 with TRBJ2-1; 9 bases fit TRBD1. The CDR3 extends over 17 amino acids. Looked up from germline, CDR1 is SSHAT and CDR2 is FNYEAQ (reference sequence). The DNA of the CDR3 is TGTGCTAGCACAAACCCTCCGAAGGACAGGGGCCCTAATGAGCAGTTCTTC. Encoded protein: CASTNPPKDRGPNEQFF.

J is TRBJ2-7 and V is TRBV5-1; D ambiguous. Trimming removed 0 bases at V and 2 bases at J, with 15 bases between. The CDR3 has 16 amino acids. Germline V lookup: CDR1 SGHRS, CDR2 YFSETQ. For the CDR3, the DNA is TGCGCCAGCAGCTTGGTGGTCGGGTTAAAGCCCTACGAGCAGTACTTC. This codes for CASSLVVGLKPYEQYF.

The V gene is TRBV5-1, the J gene TRBJ2-5; D remains unclear. CDR1 SGHRS and CDR2 YFSETQ come from the germline V gene. CDR3 length: 14 amino acids. V was trimmed by 0 bases and J by 1 base, leaving 7 bases between them. DNA of the CDR3: TGCGCCAGCAGCTTGGACAGCGTCCAAGAGACCCAGTACTTC. It translates to CASSLDSVQETQYF.

The rearrangement joins TRBV15 to TRBJ1-1; D ambiguous. The CDR3 is made up of 15 amino acids. Germline CDR1 is LNHNV and CDR2 is YYDKDF (reference sequence). V dropped 0 bases and J dropped 5 bases, with 13 bases sitting between them. CDR3 DNA sequence: TGTGCCACCAGCAGAGAGGGGTTCGGGGTGACTGAAGCTTTCTTT. Its translation is CATSREGFGVTEAFF. Based on the CDR3 plus reference TRBV15 and TRBJ1-1, the full variable domain is DAMVIQNPRYQVTQFGKPVTLSCSQTLNHNVMYWYQQKSSQAPKLLFHYYDKDFNNEADTPDNFQSRRPNTSFCFLDIRSPGLGDTAMYLCATSREGFGVTEAFFGQGTRLTVV.

The J gene is TRBJ2-1, the V gene TRBV28; 8 nucleotides line up with TRBD1. Germline V lookup: CDR1 MDHEN, CDR2 SYDVKM. The length of the CDR3 is 11 residues. The V segment lost 8 bases and the J segment 15 bases; nucleotides outside the gene matches: 9. The CDR3, as DNA: TGTGCCAGCGGACTCCGGGACAGGTCGTTCTTC. Its protein product is CASGLRDRSFF.

This clone was recorded once. A read error may produce the germline difference seen at one junction end. The genes are TRBV7-7 and TRBJ2-1; D is unresolved. The CDR3 is made up of 13 amino acids. Germline values: CDR1 SSHAT, CDR2 FNYEAQ (reference sequence). The CDR3: CASSRVEHNEQFF. CDR3 coding DNA: TGTGCTAGCAGCCGCGTTGAGCACAATGAGCAGTTCTTC. The complete variable domain, with remaining parts taken from reference TRBV7-7 and TRBJ2-1, reads GAGVSQSPRYKVTKRGQDVTLRCDPISSHATLYWYQQALGQGPEFLTYFNYEAQPDKSGLPSDRFSAERPEGSISTLTIQRTEQRDSAMYRCASSRVEHNEQFFGPGTRLTVL.

This chain joins TRBV2 and TRBJ1-4; D ambiguous. CDR1 and CDR2 (germline): SNHLY, FYNNEI. The CDR3 extends over 11 amino acids. V dropped 7 bases and J dropped 8 bases, with 8 bases sitting between them. Here the CDR3 reads CASMGEEKLFF. DNA of the CDR3: TGTGCCAGCATGGGAGAGGAAAAACTGTTTTTT.

The chain has TRBV27 and TRBJ1-1; TRBD1 agrees at 7 bases. V was pared by 3 bases and J by 12 bases, with 16 bases of the junction left unmatched. This CDR3 spans 15 amino acids. The germline gives CDR1 MNHEY, CDR2 SMNVEV (reference sequence). The CDR3, as DNA: TGTGCCAGCAGTTTCAGTAGGGTCCGGACAGGTGAGACTTTCTTT. Encoded protein: CASSFSRVRTGETFF.

This clone was observed a single time. The chain joins TRBV5-1 to TRBJ2-7, with a possible D match to TRBD1 (5 bases). CDR1 SGHRS and CDR2 YFSETQ come from the germline V gene. The CDR3 has 14 amino acids. The V end lost 0 bases, the J end lost 3 bases, and 10 bases lay between the germline ends. CDR3: CASSLEGQNYEQYF. DNA for the CDR3: TGCGCCAGCAGCTTGGAGGGGCAAAACTACGAGCAGTACTTC.

In nucleotides, the CDR3 is TGCGCCAGCCCTAGGGTAGATGAGCAGTTCTTC. This sequence encodes CASPRVDEQFF. The V gene is TRBV10-1, the J gene TRBJ2-1; D unresolved. Germline V gene lookup returns CDR1 WNHNN and CDR2 SYGVQD (reference sequence). Trimming removed 8 bases at V and 8 bases at J, with 10 bases between. The CDR3 is made up of 11 amino acids.